A selection of T cell receptor beta chains follows, all from one sample in a study of T-cell reconstitution after alpha-beta-depleted transplantation in children. One entry per CDR3 protein, called by TCRdb with MiXCR from the PCR reads. The repertoire holds a few hundred thousand distinct CDR3 sequences, 15% to 20% seen once, with 25% to 30% in the top ten. Sequencing was performed on PBMCs, mostly from graft donor cells, taken 360 days after TCRalphabeta/CD19-depleted stem cell transplant. These receptors were collected from a boy under two years old who had a stem cell transplant for Wiskott-Aldrich syndrome, so the T cells may come from the graft donor. The CDR3 runs from the conserved cysteine through the conserved F or W. Each record gives: J gene, clone size, D gene, V gene, CDR3 DNA, CDR3 protein. D genes are given only for firm matches. Clone size is stated in some rows and not others, as once, few, many or a class when expanded.

J gene: TRBJ2-5; clone size: few; D gene: NA; V gene: TRBV7-9; CDR3 DNA: TGTGCCAGCAGCTTAGCGGGCGCTCCGGTAGAGACCCAGTACTTC; CDR3 protein: CASSLAGAPVETQYF
J gene: TRBJ1-2; clone size: few; D gene: TRBD1; V gene: TRBV24-1; CDR3 DNA: TGTGCCACCCGGGACAGGGAATATGGCACCTTC; CDR3 protein: CATRDREYGTF
J gene: TRBJ2-5; clone size: NA; D gene: NA; V gene: TRBV4-1; CDR3 DNA: TGCGCCAGCAGCCACCCGACAGATCAAGAGACCCAGTACTTC; CDR3 protein: CASSHPTDQETQYF
J gene: TRBJ2-4; clone size: NA; D gene: TRBD2; V gene: TRBV6-2/TRBV6-3; CDR3 DNA: TGTGCCAGCAGCCCCCAGCGGGATAAGGGCAAAAACATTCAGTACTTC; CDR3 protein: CASSPQRDKGKNIQYF
J gene: TRBJ1-2; clone size: few; D gene: TRBD1; V gene: TRBV20-1; CDR3 DNA: TGCAGTGCTAGCTCCGGGACAGCCAACTATGGCTACACCTTC; CDR3 protein: CSASSGTANYGYTF
J gene: TRBJ2-5; clone size: NA; D gene: NA; V gene: TRBV29-1; CDR3 DNA: TGCAGCGTTGGTGTGGGACGGGAGACCCAGTACTTC; CDR3 protein: CSVGVGRETQYF
J gene: TRBJ2-2; clone size: few; D gene: NA; V gene: TRBV20-1; CDR3 DNA: TGCAGTGGGCTAGAATACGGGCGGGGCCGCGGGGAGCTGTTTTTT; CDR3 protein: CSGLEYGRGRGELFF
J gene: TRBJ2-7; clone size: NA; D gene: NA; V gene: TRBV14; CDR3 DNA: TGTGCCAGCAGCCAAAGACGCGGCGTTACCTACGAGCAGTACTTC; CDR3 protein: CASSQRRGVTYEQYF
J gene: TRBJ2-7; clone size: few; D gene: NA; V gene: TRBV20-1; CDR3 DNA: TGCAGTGCTAGAAGTGGGAGGTACTTC; CDR3 protein: CSARSGRYF
J gene: TRBJ2-1; clone size: many; D gene: NA; V gene: TRBV11-3; CDR3 DNA: TGTGCCAGCAGCTCAGAGGTTGGGCAGTTCTTC; CDR3 protein: CASSSEVGQFF
J gene: TRBJ1-1; clone size: NA; D gene: NA; V gene: TRBV12-3/TRBV12-4; CDR3 DNA: TGTGCCAGCATTCCACGGTTAGGGGTGCCGAACACTGAAGCTTTCTTT; CDR3 protein: CASIPRLGVPNTEAFF
J gene: TRBJ2-7; clone size: many; D gene: NA; V gene: TRBV10-1; CDR3 DNA: TGCGCCAGCAGTGACGAGGGTTACGAGCAGTACTTC; CDR3 protein: CASSDEGYEQYF
J gene: TRBJ2-2; clone size: few; D gene: NA; V gene: TRBV5-1; CDR3 DNA: TGCGCCAGCAGCTTGGCCACTAGTCACACCGGGGAGCTGTTTTTT; CDR3 protein: CASSLATSHTGELFF
J gene: TRBJ2-1; clone size: many; D gene: TRBD1; V gene: TRBV5-1; CDR3 DNA: TGCGCCAGCAGCTTGGGGGGACAGGAAAGAGGCAATGAGCAGTTCTTC; CDR3 protein: CASSLGGQERGNEQFF
J gene: TRBJ2-1; clone size: NA; D gene: NA; V gene: TRBV5-1; CDR3 DNA: TGCGCCAGCAGCTTGGCCATCCCAGCGGATGGGGAACAGTTCTTC; CDR3 protein: CASSLAIPADGEQFF
J gene: TRBJ2-5; clone size: few; D gene: NA; V gene: TRBV29-1; CDR3 DNA: TGCAGCGTTTCTCAGACAACCACGCTCCAAGAGACCCAGTACTTC; CDR3 protein: CSVSQTTTLQETQYF
J gene: TRBJ2-5; clone size: NA; D gene: TRBD1; V gene: TRBV6-8; CDR3 DNA: TGTGCCAGCAAGAGGACAGGGGTGGGGTTAAAGACCCAGTACTTC; CDR3 protein: CASKRTGVGLKTQYF
J gene: TRBJ2-3; clone size: NA; D gene: NA; V gene: TRBV12-3/TRBV12-4; CDR3 DNA: TGTGCCAGCAGTCTCGGGTCCTTTGCGACAGATACGCAGTATTTT; CDR3 protein: CASSLGSFATDTQYF
J gene: TRBJ2-5; clone size: NA; D gene: NA; V gene: TRBV5-1; CDR3 DNA: TGCGCCAGCAGCTTGGGGCTAGCGACGGGAGAGACCCAGTACTTC; CDR3 protein: CASSLGLATGETQYF
J gene: TRBJ2-5; clone size: few; D gene: NA; V gene: TRBV5-1; CDR3 DNA: TGCGCCAGCAGCTTGGTTGAGGGGGAGACCCAGTACTTC; CDR3 protein: CASSLVEGETQYF
J gene: TRBJ2-7; clone size: many; D gene: TRBD1; V gene: TRBV6-5; CDR3 DNA: TGTGCCAGCAGGGGACAGTCCTACGAGCAGTACTTC; CDR3 protein: CASRGQSYEQYF
J gene: TRBJ2-7; clone size: NA; D gene: NA; V gene: TRBV7-9; CDR3 DNA: TGTGCCAGCAGCTTCGCAGGAGCTTTTTACGAGCAGTACTTC; CDR3 protein: CASSFAGAFYEQYF
J gene: TRBJ2-3; clone size: few; D gene: TRBD2; V gene: TRBV7-6; CDR3 DNA: TGTGCCAGCAGCTTGTATGGGGGACTAGCGGGGGGGCAGCTCACAGATACGCAGTATTTT; CDR3 protein: CASSLYGGLAGGQLTDTQYF
J gene: TRBJ2-7; clone size: few; D gene: NA; V gene: TRBV6-2/TRBV6-3; CDR3 DNA: TGTGCCAGCAGTTCGACTCTCAGGGGTTACGAGCAGTACTTC; CDR3 protein: CASSSTLRGYEQYF
J gene: TRBJ1-5; clone size: few; D gene: NA; V gene: TRBV18; CDR3 DNA: TGTGCCAGCTCACCGACTTCTAGCAATCAGCCCCAGCATTTT; CDR3 protein: CASSPTSSNQPQHF